This T cell receptor (beta chain) was identified during a study of T-cell memory formation after mild COVID-19. Points from the study as a whole: Clones shrinking from day 15 to 85 showed even CD4/CD8 mixes; later expanders tilted CD4+. Among contracting clones, CD4+ were mainly CM/EM and CD8+ enriched in EMRA.

MiXCR was run by TCRdb on the 5' RACE reads, yielding one entry per CDR3 protein. This table has just under 550,000 distinct CDR3 sequences, 20% appearing once. Per the germline V gene, CDR1 is SGHKS and CDR2 is YYEKEE (reference sequence). The CDR3 totals 18 residues. Trimming took 4 bases from V and 1 from J, leaving 18 bases between them. This clonotype was detected only a few times. What it recognizes is unknown. The origin of this receptor is an adult woman who had mild COVID-19 (a few samples of this study predate the infection). Cell type and time point are not known. The chain uses TRBV5-5 and TRBJ2-6, with a tentative D call TRBD1 (6 bases). Material: PBMCs or a T cell subset sorted from them (not recorded which). CDR3 in DNA: TGTGCCAGCAGCAGGAACAGGGTGGGCCTATCTGGGGCCAACGTCCTGACTTTC. Amino acids: CASSRNRVGLSGANVLTF.